This T cell receptor (beta chain) was profiled in a study of cytomegalovirus exposure and HLA in healthy donors (dated by TCRdb to about 2017). A note on the overall study: In an earlier analysis of 587 of the donors, 250 to 300 Gb of sequence data and 117 million unique TCR beta sequences from 180 million or so T cells were reported. About 330 gigabases of sequencing data and around 85 million unique TCR sequences made up an early release that covered roughly 670 HLA-typed donors. The genetic ancestry cluster associated with self-reported Caucasian donors included about 81% of the 398 genotyped donors. The study was designed to test whether signatures of past pathogen exposure could be identified by cataloging public T cell receptors. The T cell repertoires of roughly 660 subjects were profiled by immunosequencing and related to cytomegalovirus serostatus. Besides the first cohort of roughly 700 subjects, a separate validation cohort made up of around 120 different subjects was used. To predict cytomegalovirus infection status, the study combined high-throughput TCR immunosequencing, statistical association of individual TCRs with disease status, and machine learning. To study patterns of TCR occurrence, a later analysis re-analyzed previously published TCR beta repertoires from 550 to 800 donors and added high-resolution HLA genotyping. Rather than using new phenotypic data, the later analysis identified candidate immune exposures from TCR beta sequences and from how often those sequences occurred across donors. An earlier analysis of 587 of the donors applied high-throughput TCR beta sequencing to assess whether each TCR beta V gene segment acted as functional or pseudogenic. Donor age, sex, ethnicity and CMV serostatus were compiled together with the repertoire data. In a later genetic analysis, genome-wide SNP genotypes for about three fifths of the 666 donors were used, and that subset was treated as a discovery cohort. All discovery cohort repertoires had been generated on a single sequencing platform. HLA typing included class I and class II loci at four-digit resolution. Typing coverage varied by locus: about 620-630 donors for A, B, C, DRB1 and DQB1; some 520 for DQA1; around 570 for DPA1; roughly 470 for DPB1. Five DR-DQ haplotypes were treated as single units for association and clustering because of strong linkage in the cohort. Among 398 genotyped donors of the cohort, an average of approximately 230,000 unique TCR beta nucleotide sequences were sequenced per donor, roughly 18% of them non-productive. What the authors observed across the whole study: Broadly in line with IMGT annotations, most TCR beta V segments showed up in productive rearrangements about 90% or about 30% of the time in an earlier analysis of approximately 640 of the donors. In a later analysis, HLA-associated TCR beta chains showed more clonal expansion and lower generation probabilities than non-associated chains that were equally common. A group of highly shared sequence variants was considered likely to be a technical artifact of the sequencing pipeline. Only TCR beta chains were sequenced in this cohort, and the absence of alpha or paired-chain data limited detectable features. A later analysis reported that several top co-occurrence clusters appeared linked to parvovirus B19, influenza, CMV and Epstein-Barr virus. In a later analysis, TCR association rates were found to vary across HLA loci, with the most associated TCRs seen for DRB1 alleles and the fewest for HLA-C alleles. Most TCR sequences were observed very rarely across donors, whereas some public TCRs were present in many individuals. Because counts were too low, some 16 rarely observed V segments, including chromosome 9 orphons, were excluded from the earlier analysis of some 590 of the donors. Presence/absence analyses assumed roughly uniform sequencing depth across donors, an assumption that may not hold. Strong co-occurrence of HLA alleles, especially DR and DQ, made assigning TCR associations to individual alleles difficult. The classifier was reported to diagnose cytomegalovirus status with high specificity and sensitivity in both the original cohort and the validation cohort. Linkage disequilibrium might explain the correlated functional status among segregating V segments, but an unknown experimental factor could not be ruled out. A later genetic analysis associated a missense DCLRE1C variant with V-gene and J-gene trimming of TCR beta chains, and an independent cohort replicated the association. According to the authors, the approach could potentially be generalized to other disease states and immunological phenotypes. At a false discovery rate of 0.05, a later analysis linked about 17,000 TCR beta sequences to specific HLA alleles. Because HLA typing was unavailable for some donors at each locus, only the typed subset was used in association tests. A later analysis found that most CMV-associated TCR beta chains appeared HLA-restricted, with HLA associations seemingly driven largely by CMV exposure. Because the 87-base-pair reads could not distinguish some IMGT-functional V segments, including TRBV6-2 and TRBV6-3, those segments were excluded. For the cohort, immune exposure information was limited to CMV serostatus. According to a later genetic analysis, donors in an Asian-associated ancestry cluster had fewer N-insertions in productive TCRs than the roughly 670-donor mean. A few of the identified cytomegalovirus-associated TCR beta chains were confirmed in vitro to be specific for cytomegalovirus antigens. The study gave a list of 150 to 200 TCR beta chains associated with cytomegalovirus. A further reported finding was that TCR beta sequences accurately predicted the HLA-A and HLA-B alleles for most subjects in the first cohort.

In total, 630 or so healthy bone marrow donors made up the cohort. All cohort members were sampled while nominally healthy, although unrecorded immune exposures were likely present. The donor tested CMV seronegative and was one of the 352 seronegative cohort members. A peripheral blood sample was provided by each donor, and peripheral blood mononuclear cells were used for TCR beta sequencing. The Qiagen DNeasy Blood Extraction Kit was used to extract genomic DNA from the blood cell samples. Reading the germline V gene gives CDR1 SGHDT and CDR2 YYEEEE. The V end loses 5 bases and the J end loses 7 bases, and a stretch of 19 bases separates them. From its cysteine to its phenylalanine, the CDR3 spans 15 amino acids. Only the CDR3 region is kept as DNA, spanning 45 bases read in frame from base 1. Worth noting for this clone: Its target antigen remains unknown. The record has no base qualities; no much larger clone is one base away.

Library construction relied on the immunoSEQ multiplex PCR assay. A mixture of 60 forward primers for TCR Vbeta segments and 13 reverse primers for TCR Jbeta segments was used in the multiplex PCR. Amplification of the CDR3 region of rearranged TCR beta genes was performed with a multiplex PCR assay on genomic DNA. On the Illumina HiSeq System, the amplified TCR beta libraries were sequenced as 87-base-pair reads. In the paper's pipeline: In a later analysis, tens of millions of unique TCR beta chains were counted across the roughly 610 repertoires, and roughly 11 million of these chains were shared by at least two donors. Raw reads were error-corrected and collapsed into unique sequences with a nearest-neighbor algorithm that merged closely related sequences to remove PCR and sequencing errors. V, D and J gene segments were assigned by aligning CDR3 sequences to IMGT reference sequences. For a sequence to be retained, at least a six-nucleotide match to both a V gene segment and a J gene segment was required. A rearrangement was called productive if the CDR3 had no stop codons and remained in frame with V and J, and every other rearrangement was called non-productive. CDR3 was defined by IMGT convention, running from the second conserved V-encoded cysteine to the conserved J-encoded phenylalanine. In an earlier analysis of more than 550 of the donors, sequences lacking an unambiguous match to a single V gene segment were excluded. An earlier analysis of 587 of the donors classified V segments as functional when productive rearrangements were above 56.7% and as segregating when the standard deviation between donors was above 5%. To diagnose cytomegalovirus status from the catalog of TCR beta chain sequences, a statistical classification framework was built. V and J gene assignment, in a later analysis, came from comparing TCR nucleotide sequences with IMGT/GENE-DB human TR gene sequences. The TCRdist pipeline was used in a later analysis to assign CDR3 sequences and most-parsimonious VDJ recombination scenarios. In a later analysis, each TCR beta chain was defined by its CDR3 amino acid sequence together with its V-gene family, and reads without a unique V-gene family were excluded. In a later analysis, some 600 highly shared, low-generation-probability nucleotide sequences were removed to address suspected cross-contamination and a sequencing artifact. In a later analysis, a clonal expansion index for each public chain was calculated from normalized within-repertoire ranks of inferred template counts. Generation probabilities in a later analysis came from a VDJ recombination model fitted to out-of-frame rearrangements, and those results were checked against IGoR. In a later analysis, hypergeometric tests were used to score TCR-TCR, TCR-HLA and TCR-CMV co-occurrence, with a repertoire-size bias correction applied to TCR pairs. False discovery rates were estimated in a later analysis by permuting HLA or CMV assignments 20 times. In a later analysis, co-occurring TCRs were grouped using DBSCAN, with TCRdist sequence similarity added in when clustering inside HLA-allele-positive subsets. Co-occurrence clustering excluded repertoires with fewer than 30,000 or more than 120,000 public chains, plus five with anomalous nucleotide sharing. TCRdb limited this immuneACCESS table to in-frame rearrangements with V and J called. A share of clones is missing; checked studies link under half to unresolved V genes, and the rest is unexplained. V and J calls and clone size follow that table, whereas D and trimming were derived from the DNA. Counted in this sample were 150,000 to 200,000 clones; about 81% of them appeared once. The top ten hold under 0.9% of the sample.

The sequence is built from TRBV5-6 and TRBJ2-1; TRBD2 is perhaps the D gene, given 5 matching bases. The specimen sequenced was PBMCs. The clonotype was recovered from a woman aged 18 to 35 in good health and CMV-seronegative. The DNA sequence reads TGTGCCAGCAGTCGGAAGTTCGGAGGCGGGAATGAGCAGTTCTTC. Translation gives CASSRKFGGGNEQFF. The CDR3 plus the reference TRBV5-6 and TRBJ2-1 genes for the other parts give the full variable domain: DAGVTQSPTHLIKTRGQQVTLRCSPKSGHDTVSWYQQALGQGPQFIFQYYEEEERQRGNFPDRFSGHQFPNYSSELNVNALLLGDSALYLCASSRKFGGGNEQFFGPGTRLTVL.